Given below is one T cell receptor beta chain in context. This sample is drawn from a study of blood T cell repertoires in COVID-19. Study details: Collection of acute and convalescent COVID-19 samples took place in the United States, Italy and Spain. The analysed material was cDNA or gDNA that came from T cells, B-cell-depleted T cells, or PBMCs.

Enrolled during active infection, Seattle patients were then followed longitudinally. In germline, CDR1 is MNHEY, CDR2 SVGAGI. Trimming stripped 5 bases from V and 0 bases from J, with 10 bases between. The CDR3 has 15 amino acids. Methods used by the authors: It was from reference gene primer amplification that nucleated cell counts were estimated. Libraries were prepared by immunoSEQ multiplex PCR; TCRdb keeps only in-frame clonotypes and omits some of them. V and J calls plus clone size are reproduced from that table; the DNA served to infer D and trimming. The top ten clones hold under 2.5% of a sample with around 46,000 clones, 87% of them seen once.

The sequence came from an elderly woman with COVID-19, enrolled during active disease. The chain is built from TRBV6-5 and TRBJ1-4, with D tentatively TRBD1 (6 bases). Sequencing was performed on peripheral blood. CDR3 in amino acids: CASSRDKSTNEKLFF. The CDR3 DNA sequence: TGTGCCAGCAGTCGGGACAAGTCAACTAATGAAAAACTGTTTTTT.